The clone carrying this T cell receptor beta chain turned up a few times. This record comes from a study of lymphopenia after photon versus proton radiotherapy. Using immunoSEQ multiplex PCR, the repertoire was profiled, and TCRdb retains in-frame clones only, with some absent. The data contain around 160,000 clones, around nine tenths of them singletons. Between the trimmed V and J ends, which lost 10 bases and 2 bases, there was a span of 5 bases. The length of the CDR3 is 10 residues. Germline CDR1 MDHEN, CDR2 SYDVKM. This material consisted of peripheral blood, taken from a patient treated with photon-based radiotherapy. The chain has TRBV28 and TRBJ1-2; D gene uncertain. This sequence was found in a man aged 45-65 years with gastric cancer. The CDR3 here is CATQNYGYTF. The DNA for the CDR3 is TGTGCCACCCAAAACTATGGCTACACCTTC.